Sequencing of this TCR beta chain was carried out in a study of shared clonotypes between healthy human individuals. Overall study findings and caveats: Larger richness was generally estimated for naive than memory subsets. The represented genetic and exposure-history diversity was limited by the small number of donors.

An approximately 200 ng quantity of DNA, tens of thousands of T cell genomes, went into the sorted-subset replicate PCRs. Produced via immunoSEQ multiplex PCR; TCRdb's table is partial and in-frame only. The profile shows roughly 1,000,000 clones, 70% to 80% of them singletons. The CDR3 has 13 amino acids. V shed 8 bases, J shed 6 bases, and the junction held 8 bases outside the gene matches. Per germline, CDR1 MNHNS and CDR2 SASEGT. Into CD45RA+ naive and CD45RA-negative memory subsets, the CD4+ cells were split. Concerning this clone itself: Antigen unknown.

The sequence was collected from a man younger than 35 in good health. Some clones in this sample may be carry-over from other donors' samples. V gene TRBV6-1 combines with J gene TRBJ1-2, with 8 nucleotides matching TRBD1. The sequencing sample was made of memory CD4+ T cells from PBMCs. Subset of the sample: CD45RA-negative fraction. CDR3 region: CASRTGLEDGYTF. CDR3 nucleotides: TGTGCCAGCCGGACAGGGTTGGAGGATGGCTACACCTTC.